The next 32 T cell receptor beta chains were all read from a single sample in a study of graft-versus-host responses after intestinal transplantation. Here immunoSEQ multiplex PCR was the method, and the copy in TCRdb shows in-frame clones only, minus some. The sample carries some 87,000 clones, 80% to 95% recorded once. Antigens of these TCRs are unknown. The specimen was unstimulated CD8+ T cells sorted from spleen or lymph node cells, collected before transplant. The receptors were sampled from a human donor who was the organ donor for an intestinal transplant.

The chain uses TRBV27 and TRBJ2-7, with D perhaps TRBD2 (6 bases). V lost 3 bases and J lost 3, with 15 bases in between. Germline V gene sequence: CDR1 MNHEY, CDR2 SMNVEV (reference sequence). The CDR3 spans 15 residues. Here the CDR3 reads CASSFDGGIIYEQYF. CDR3 DNA sequence: TGTGCCAGCAGTTTTGACGGCGGGATAATCTACGAGCAGTACTTC.

This clone has only a few counts. The CDR3 coding sequence is TGTGCCAGCCGATCGCCCGGACAGGACTCCTACGAGCAGTACTTC. Amino acids: CASRSPGQDSYEQYF. The chain uses TRBV6-5 and TRBJ2-7, with TRBD1 identical over 7 bases. From germline, CDR1 is MNHEY and CDR2 SVGAGI. V was pared by 8 bases and J by 0 bases, with 10 bases of the junction left unmatched. This CDR3 is built from 15 residues.

This rearrangement joins TRBV30 to TRBJ1-3, with no clear D. This CDR3 is 12 amino acids long. Germline CDR1 reads GTSNPN; CDR2 reads SVGIG (reference sequence). The ends were cut back, 4 bases at V and 5 bases at J, with 9 bases in the middle. The CDR3 spells CAWISSRNTIYF. The CDR3 nucleotides read TGTGCCTGGATATCGTCCCGAAACACCATATATTTT.

The chain carries TRBV9 and TRBJ1-1; TRBD1 is a possible D gene (5 bases). The CDR3 totals 12 residues. Per the germline V gene, CDR1 is SGDLS and CDR2 is YYNGEE. V dropped 7 bases and J dropped 4 bases, with 11 bases sitting between them. The CDR3 here is CASQGGSTEAFF. DNA of the CDR3: TGTGCCAGCCAGGGAGGTTCCACTGAAGCTTTCTTT.

This clone was counted once. This rearrangement joins TRBV7-2 to TRBJ2-2; D not certain. The CDR3 loop spans 17 amino acids. Trimming cost V 5 bases and J 4 bases, with 20 bases left between them. Looked up from germline, CDR1 is SGHTA and CDR2 is FQGNSA. CDR3 in amino acids: CASSVTPPYLITGELFF. CDR3 sequence (DNA): TGTGCCAGCAGCGTTACACCCCCTTATCTTATCACCGGGGAGCTGTTTTTT.

The chain joins TRBV7-9 to TRBJ2-5, with D hard to call. V lost 2 bases to trimming and J lost 2 bases, with 6 bases between them. The CDR3 sequence is 13 residues long. Germline CDR1 is SEHNR and CDR2 is FQNEAQ (reference sequence). In nucleotides, the CDR3 is TGTGCCAGCAGCTTAATACAACAAGAGACCCAGTACTTC. This encodes CASSLIQQETQYF. Complete variable domain (other parts from reference TRBV7-9 and TRBJ2-5): DTGVSQNPRHKITKRGQNVTFRCDPISEHNRLYWYRQTLGQGPEFLTYFQNEAQLEKSRLLSDRFSAERPKGSFSTLEIQRTEQGDSAMYLCASSLIQQETQYFGPGTRLLVL.

The rearrangement joins TRBV19 to TRBJ2-7; the match to TRBD1 covers 10 bases. V trimming: 10 bases; J trimming: 2 bases; junction bases outside the gene matches: 2. This CDR3 contains 12 residues. Per germline, CDR1 LNHDA and CDR2 SQIVND (reference sequence). This chain's CDR3 is CATGQGTYEQYF. CDR3 sequence (DNA): TGTGCCACGGGACAGGGGACCTACGAGCAGTACTTC.

This sequence joins TRBV4-1 and TRBJ1-2; a weak D match, TRBD1 (5 bases). Between the trimmed V and J ends, which lost 0 bases and 2 bases, there was a span of 19 bases. CDR1 and CDR2 (germline): MGHRA, YSYEKL. The CDR3 contains 18 residues. CDR3 nucleotide sequence: TGCGCCAGCAGCCAAGAGCAGGGCGAAGGATTTCGGAACTATGGCTACACCTTC. Amino acid sequence: CASSQEQGEGFRNYGYTF.

The gene calls are TRBV19 and TRBJ2-7; D possibly corresponds to TRBD1 (6 bases). The length of the CDR3 is 15 residues. V shed 3 bases and J shed 3 bases, with 15 bases lying between them. Germline CDR1 reads LNHDA; CDR2 reads SQIVND (reference sequence). CDR3 amino acids: CASSMQTGRVYEQYF. CDR3 bases: TGTGCCAGTAGTATGCAGACAGGACGGGTCTACGAGCAGTACTTC. The full variable domain, with the rest looked up from reference TRBV19 and TRBJ2-7, is DGGITQSPKYLFRKEGQNVTLSCEQNLNHDAMYWYRQDPGQGLRLIYYSQIVNDFQKGDIAEGYSVSREKKESFPLTVTSAQKNPTAFYLCASSMQTGRVYEQYFGPGTRLTVT.

This sequence joins TRBV6-5 and TRBJ2-5; the D gene is possibly TRBD1 (6 bases). From germline, CDR1 is MNHEY and CDR2 SVGAGI. This CDR3 comprises 15 residues. V was cut by 2 bases and J by 7 bases, with 17 bases left in between. The DNA for the CDR3 is TGTGCCAGCAGTTACGGGACAACGGGGTCGAGGACCCAGTACTTC. Translation gives CASSYGTTGSRTQYF.

This rearrangement joins TRBV27 to TRBJ2-7, with D tentatively TRBD2 (5 bases). The CDR3 loop spans 15 amino acids. Germline CDR1 and CDR2: MNHEY and SMNVEV (reference sequence). With 0 bases removed from V and 3 bases from J, the gap between germline ends came to 12 bases. CDR3 DNA sequence: TGTGCCAGCAGTTTATCTGGTGGGAGCGTCTACGAGCAGTACTTC. It yields the protein CASSLSGGSVYEQYF.

The rearrangement uses TRBV15 and TRBJ1-1; unclear D gene. The CDR3 runs to 14 residues. Germline lookup yields CDR1 LNHNV and CDR2 YYDKDF (reference sequence). V lost 4 bases and J lost 4, with 13 bases in between. The DNA for the CDR3 is TGTGCCACCAGCATTCCCCGCGCACGCACTGAAGCTTTCTTT. Residues: CATSIPRARTEAFF.

This clone was detected only once. This chain connects TRBV18 to TRBJ1-2; D might be TRBD1 (5 bases). CDR3 length equals 13 residues. The germline V gene encodes CDR1 KGHSH and CDR2 LQKENI. The germline V and J ends were trimmed by 3 bases and 0 bases, with 5 bases remaining between them. The CDR3 loop reads CASSPTANYGYTF. CDR3 DNA sequence: TGTGCCAGCTCACCGACAGCTAACTATGGCTACACCTTC.

This clone occurred once. The J gene is TRBJ2-5, the V gene TRBV7-9; 14 nucleotides line up with TRBD2. Germline lookup yields CDR1 SEHNR and CDR2 FQNEAQ (reference sequence). CDR3 length: 15 amino acids. V dropped 5 bases and J dropped 5; count of bases not matched to a gene: 4. For the CDR3, the DNA is TGTGCCAGCAGCGATGGACTAGCGGGAGGCGAGACCCAGTACTTC. This gives the protein CASSDGLAGGETQYF.

The rearrangement links TRBV14 to TRBJ1-3; maybe TRBD1 (5 bases). The CDR3 has 18 amino acids. The germline V gene has CDR1 SGHDN and CDR2 FVKESK. V was trimmed by 3 bases and J by 0 bases, leaving 18 bases between them. CDR3 residues: CASSQGPLNFLSGNTIYF. CDR3 nucleotides: TGTGCCAGCAGCCAGGGGCCGCTGAATTTCCTCTCTGGAAACACCATATATTTT.

The rearrangement links TRBV9 to TRBJ2-7; tentative D call: TRBD1 (6 bases). The germline V gene has CDR1 SGDLS and CDR2 YYNGEE. V gave up 0 bases and J gave up 5 bases, with 12 bases separating them. CDR3 size: 14 residues. CDR3 coding DNA: TGTGCCAGCAGCGTAGAAGGGGGTGGGGACGAGCAGTACTTC. It is translated as CASSVEGGGDEQYF.

The chain is built from TRBV13 and TRBJ1-2, with 7 bases matching TRBD1. The CDR3 totals 16 residues. The V segment lost 3 bases and the J segment 3 bases; nucleotides outside the gene matches: 10. Germline loops: CDR1 PRHDT, CDR2 FYEKMQ (reference sequence). The CDR3 spells CASSLIGGTVDYGYTF. CDR3 bases: TGTGCCAGCAGCTTGATTGGGGGGACAGTAGACTATGGCTACACCTTC.

This chain links TRBV7-9 with TRBJ1-1; D might be TRBD1 (5 bases). The V end was cut by 5 bases, the J end by 6 bases, with 19 bases between. The CDR3 spans 15 residues. Germline V lookup: CDR1 SEHNR, CDR2 FQNEAQ (reference sequence). Written as DNA, the CDR3 is TGTGCCAGCAGCCCCCAGGGAGGGTCCCAGGCTGAAGCTTTCTTT. This translates into CASSPQGGSQAEAFF.

This clone was found once. V is TRBV15 and J is TRBJ1-5; 9 bases line up with TRBD1. Germline CDR1 is LNHNV and CDR2 is YYDKDF (reference sequence). CDR3 length equals 16 residues. The trim removed 3 bases at V and 8 bases at J, leaving 11 bases unmatched. Here the CDR3 reads CATSSRGQGVREPQHF. The DNA for the CDR3 is TGTGCCACCAGCAGTAGGGGACAGGGAGTTAGGGAGCCCCAGCATTTT. The whole variable domain, filled in from reference TRBV15 and TRBJ1-5, reads DAMVIQNPRYQVTQFGKPVTLSCSQTLNHNVMYWYQQKSSQAPKLLFHYYDKDFNNEADTPDNFQSRRPNTSFCFLDIRSPGLGDTAMYLCATSSRGQGVREPQHFGDGTRLSIL.

The chain joins TRBV12-5 to TRBJ2-5, with D unclear. Germline V gives CDR1 LGHNT, CDR2 FRNRAP. V dropped 0 bases and J dropped 9 bases, with 11 bases sitting between them. This CDR3 region has 13 residues. The CDR3 DNA sequence: TGTGCTAGTGGTTTGGTAAACGATCCGGCCCAGTACTTC. This codes for CASGLVNDPAQYF.

The gene calls are TRBV6-5 and TRBJ2-7; 7 nucleotides match TRBD1. Trimming at V came to 4 bases and at J to 0 bases, leaving 6 bases not matched to a gene. Germline-derived CDR1 and CDR2 are MNHEY and SVGAGI. The CDR3 sequence is 15 residues long. CDR3 coding DNA: TGTGCCAGCAGTTTCGGGGACAGCAGCTCCTACGAGCAGTACTTC. This sequence encodes CASSFGDSSSYEQYF.

The rearrangement links TRBV5-5 to TRBJ1-1; no firm D call. Germline V gives CDR1 SGHKS, CDR2 YYEKEE (reference sequence). Trimming shortened V by 4 bases and J by 7 bases, and 14 bases separated the two germline ends. CDR3 length: 13 amino acids. The CDR3 is CASSQTPGGEAFF. The CDR3 DNA follows: TGTGCCAGCAGCCAAACGCCGGGAGGTGAAGCTTTCTTT.

The chain couples TRBV27 to TRBJ2-5, with TRBD1 matching over 10 bases. V was clipped by 4 bases and J by 5 bases; unmatched bases: 7. Germline CDR1 MNHEY, CDR2 SMNVEV (reference sequence). CDR3 size: 15 residues. The CDR3 here is CASSSRTGGTETQYF. Here the CDR3 DNA reads TGTGCCAGCAGTTCCCGGACAGGGGGGACGGAGACCCAGTACTTC.

This clone was detected only once. This chain joins TRBV5-4 and TRBJ2-1; 8 positions agree with TRBD2. Germline V gene data show CDR1 as SGHNT and CDR2 as YYREEE (reference sequence). CDR3 length equals 16 residues. V lost 1 base to trimming and J lost 1 base; unmatched junction nucleotides: 4. CDR3 coding DNA: TGTGCCAGCAGCTTGTTGGCTAGCGGGTCCTACAATGAGCAGTTCTTC. Its translation: CASSLLASGSYNEQFF.

A single count supports this clone. The chain is built from TRBV27 and TRBJ1-6; the D gene is possibly TRBD1 (5 bases). The CDR3 loop spans 16 amino acids. CDR1 and CDR2 (germline): MNHEY, SMNVEV (reference sequence). V was pared by 2 bases and J by 7 bases, with 15 bases between. The CDR3 DNA reads as TGTGCCAGCAGTTTAAGGGCAGGGAGGATCAATTCACCCCTCCACTTT. This codes for CASSLRAGRINSPLHF.

V and J are TRBV4-1 and TRBJ1-3; D perhaps matches TRBD1 (5 bases). This CDR3 has 17 residues. V lost 0 bases to trimming and J lost 0 bases, with 12 bases between them. The germline gives CDR1 MGHRA, CDR2 YSYEKL. In DNA form, the CDR3 reads TGCGCCAGCAGCCAAGAGGGCAGGGATTACTCTGGAAACACCATATATTTT. Protein sequence: CASSQEGRDYSGNTIYF.

The V and J genes are TRBV11-2 and TRBJ2-5, with D perhaps TRBD1 (5 bases). This CDR3 comprises 13 residues. The germline V and J ends were trimmed by 3 bases and 0 bases, with 5 bases remaining between them. In germline, CDR1 is SGHAT, CDR2 FQNNGV. Here the CDR3 DNA reads TGTGCCAGCAGCTTGACAGACCAAGAGACCCAGTACTTC. The encoded protein is CASSLTDQETQYF. Complete variable domain (other parts from reference TRBV11-2 and TRBJ2-5): EAGVAQSPRYKIIEKRQSVAFWCNPISGHATLYWYQQILGQGPKLLIQFQNNGVVDDSQLPKDRFSAERLKGVDSTLKIQPAKLEDSAVYLCASSLTDQETQYFGPGTRLLVL.

The J gene is TRBJ2-7, the V gene TRBV28, with D possibly being TRBD1 (6 bases). The CDR3 totals 14 residues. Germline lookup yields CDR1 MDHEN and CDR2 SYDVKM. Trimming stripped 7 bases from V and 3 bases from J, with 16 bases between. The CDR3 DNA sequence: TGTGCCAGCACAGAGACCAGGGGTTACTACGAGCAGTACTTC. Protein sequence: CASTETRGYYEQYF.

The rearrangement links TRBV27 to TRBJ2-1, with 7 bases identical to TRBD2. The V gene end was trimmed by 7 bases and the J gene end by 5 bases; junction bases not matched to a gene: 5. CDR1 and CDR2 (germline): MNHEY, SMNVEV (reference sequence). This CDR3 comprises 13 residues. The CDR3 DNA reads TGTGCCAGCATGGGTCTAGCGGACAATGAGCAGTTCTTC. This encodes CASMGLADNEQFF.

The chain recombines TRBV2 with TRBJ2-2, with D unresolved. The V end lost 6 bases, the J end lost 4 bases, and 3 bases lay between the germline ends. The CDR3 loop spans 11 amino acids. CDR1 is SNHLY and CDR2 is FYNNEI in the germline V gene. CDR3 protein: CASSRTGELFF. CDR3 in DNA: TGTGCCAGCAGCCGCACCGGGGAGCTGTTTTTT.

The chain is built from TRBV27 and TRBJ2-7, with D possibly TRBD2 on 5 matching bases. Germline CDR1 is MNHEY and CDR2 is SMNVEV (reference sequence). V was clipped by 3 bases and J by 3 bases, with 21 bases between them. The CDR3 covers 17 residues. CDR3 region: CASSFSPPASPFYEQYF. The CDR3 nucleotides are TGTGCCAGCAGTTTTAGCCCGCCGGCTAGCCCTTTCTACGAGCAGTACTTC.

The chain recombines TRBV9 with TRBJ2-7; a weak D match, TRBD1 (6 bases). Germline V gives CDR1 SGDLS, CDR2 YYNGEE. This CDR3 has 12 amino acids. Trimming left V 3 bases short and J 4 bases short, with 8 bases between. CDR3 nucleotide sequence: TGTGCCAGCAGCGGTACAGGGTACGAGCAGTACTTC. Residues: CASSGTGYEQYF.